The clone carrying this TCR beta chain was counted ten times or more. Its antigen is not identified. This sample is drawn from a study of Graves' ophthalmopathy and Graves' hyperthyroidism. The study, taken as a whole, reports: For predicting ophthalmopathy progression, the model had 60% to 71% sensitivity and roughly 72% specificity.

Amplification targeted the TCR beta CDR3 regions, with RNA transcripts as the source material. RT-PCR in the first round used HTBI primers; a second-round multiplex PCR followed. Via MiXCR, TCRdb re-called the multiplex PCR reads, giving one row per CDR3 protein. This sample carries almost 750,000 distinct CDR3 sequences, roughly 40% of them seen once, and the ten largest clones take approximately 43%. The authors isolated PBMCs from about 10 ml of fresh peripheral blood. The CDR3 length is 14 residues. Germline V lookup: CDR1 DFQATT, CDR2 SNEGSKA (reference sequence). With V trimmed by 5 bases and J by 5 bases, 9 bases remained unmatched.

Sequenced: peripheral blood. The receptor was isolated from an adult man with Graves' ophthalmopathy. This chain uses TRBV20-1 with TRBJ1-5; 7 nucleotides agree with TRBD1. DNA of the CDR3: TGCAGTGCTTCGTACAGGGGCGGGGATCAGCCCCAGCATTTT. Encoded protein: CSASYRGGDQPQHF.